Listed below are T cell receptor beta chains from one sample, sequenced in a study of blood T cell repertoires in COVID-19. The assay was immunoSEQ multiplex PCR, and TCRdb's table has in-frame clones only and misses some. The data contain approximately 64,000 clones, roughly 84% of them singletons. Specimen: peripheral blood. The receptors originated from a man between 70 and 80 years old with acute or convalescent COVID-19. CDR3s include the opening cysteine and the closing phenylalanine or tryptophan. A D gene is named only where the DNA matches it firmly. Clone size is given for some rows only: seen once, a few or many times, or a class if the clone is expanded.

d_gene,v_gene,j_gene,abundance,len,CDR3nt,CDR3aa
.,TRBV30,TRBJ1-2,.,17,TGTGCCTGGAGTGTTGTTGAAACGAGGGCGGGTAACTATGGCTACACCTTC,CAWSVVETRAGNYGYTF
.,TRBV7-2,TRBJ2-3,.,13,TGTGCCAGCAGCACGAGGGTCACAGATACGCAGTATTTT,CASSTRVTDTQYF
TRBD1,TRBV5-5,TRBJ2-7,.,16,TGTGCCAGCAGCCGAACTACCGGGACAGGGAGGTACGAGCAGTACTTC,CASSRTTGTGRYEQYF
TRBD1,TRBV7-9,TRBJ1-2,once,15,TGTGCCAGCAGCTTAGCGGGACAGTCGTACTATGGCTACACCTTC,CASSLAGQSYYGYTF
TRBD2,TRBV2,TRBJ2-7,.,14,TGTGCCAGCAGCGCCAGCGGGGTCGACTACGAGCAGTACTTC,CASSASGVDYEQYF
.,TRBV4-1,TRBJ2-7,.,16,TGCGCCAGCAGCCAAGCTCTAGGGGTTTCTGCGGGGGAGCAGTACTTC,CASSQALGVSAGEQYF
.,TRBV7-2,TRBJ2-5,.,13,TGTGCCAGCAGCTTAGCCTACCGGGAGACCCAGTACTTC,CASSLAYRETQYF
TRBD1,TRBV15,TRBJ1-1,.,14,TGTGCCACCAGCAGAGATCCCACGACAGGGGAGGCTTTCTTT,CATSRDPTTGEAFF
.,TRBV14,TRBJ1-6,.,13,TGTGCCAGCAGCTCCAGGGGCGGGTCACCCCTCCACTTT,CASSSRGGSPLHF
TRBD2,TRBV24-1,TRBJ2-3,.,15,TGTGCCACCAGTGATGGGGCTAGCGGGGCTGATACGCAGTATTTT,CATSDGASGADTQYF
.,TRBV20-1,TRBJ2-3,.,11,TGCAGTGCTGGCTCTTCGGGGACGCAGTATTTT,CSAGSSGTQYF
TRBD2,TRBV6-1,TRBJ2-3,.,12,TGTGCCAGCAGTGAGAGAAGCGGGAAGAAGTATTTT,CASSERSGKKYF
TRBD1,TRBV27,TRBJ2-7,.,16,TGTGCCAGCAGTGAGGGACAGGGGGCGTATATCCACGAGCAGTACTTC,CASSEGQGAYIHEQYF
.,TRBV5-4,TRBJ2-7,.,14,TGTGCCAGCAGCCTAGAACCTACAGGTTCCGAGCAGTACTTC,CASSLEPTGSEQYF
TRBD1,TRBV11-2,TRBJ2-5,.,14,TGTGCCAGCAGCTTAGGGACAGGGTTGGAGACCCAGTACTTC,CASSLGTGLETQYF
.,TRBV9,TRBJ1-5,.,15,TGTGCCAGCAGCGTAGGACAGAATAGCAATCAGCCCCAGCATTTT,CASSVGQNSNQPQHF
TRBD2,TRBV20-1,TRBJ2-5,once,15,TGCAGTGCTAGTGGCAGCGGGGCCGGGGGTGAGACCCAGTACTTC,CSASGSGAGGETQYF
.,TRBV7-9,TRBJ2-1,.,14,TGTGCCAGCAGCTTACTTCCCTTAGTTAGTGAGCAGTTCTTC,CASSLLPLVSEQFF
.,TRBV30,TRBJ1-5,.,15,TGTGCCTGGAGTCTCCGGGCCACAGGTAATCAGCCCCAGCATTTT,CAWSLRATGNQPQHF
.,TRBV3-1/TRBV3-2,TRBJ2-4,.,15,TGTGCCAGCAGCCTCCGGGACTCCCACAAAAACATTCAGTACTTC,CASSLRDSHKNIQYF
TRBD1,TRBV27,TRBJ1-2,.,16,TGTGCCAGCAGCTCCGGGACAGGGGGCTCTAACTATGGCTACACCTTC,CASSSGTGGSNYGYTF
.,TRBV2,TRBJ2-3,.,13,TGTGCCAGCAGCGGGGGATTCACAGATACGCAGTATTTT,CASSGGFTDTQYF
.,TRBV19,TRBJ2-7,.,16,TGTGCCAGTAGTATAGATCCGGACAGACTGACCTACGAGCAGTACTTC,CASSIDPDRLTYEQYF
TRBD1,TRBV27,TRBJ1-2,.,14,TGTGCCAGCAGTTCGGGACAGGGGGCGAATGGCTACACCTTC,CASSSGQGANGYTF
TRBD1,TRBV24-1,TRBJ2-3,.,17,TGTGCCACCAGTGATCGGACAGGGGGCCCTAGCACAGATACGCAGTATTTT,CATSDRTGGPSTDTQYF
TRBD2,TRBV4-1,TRBJ2-5,once,18,TGCGCCAGCAGCCAAGGGGCTAGCGGGGGACCCCTCCAAGAGACCCAGTACTTC,CASSQGASGGPLQETQYF
TRBD1,TRBV6-4,TRBJ2-3,.,14,TGTGCCAGCAGTCGAGACAGGGGATCCGATACGCAGTATTTT,CASSRDRGSDTQYF
.,TRBV28,TRBJ1-2,.,12,TGTGTCAGCAGCGGGAGGGATTATGGCTACACCTTC,CVSSGRDYGYTF
TRBD1,TRBV4-3,TRBJ1-4,.,17,TGCGCCAGCAGCCCCCGAGGGGGGACAGGGGCGAATGAAAAACTGTTTTTT,CASSPRGGTGANEKLFF
.,TRBV7-3,TRBJ2-1,.,15,TGTGCCAGCAGCCCGAACAGCGGCTCCTACAATGAGCAGTTCTTC,CASSPNSGSYNEQFF
TRBD1,TRBV6-2/TRBV6-3,TRBJ1-1,once,14,TGTGCCAGCAGTTATAGTGGGACAGCCCTTGAAGCTTTCTTT,CASSYSGTALEAFF
.,TRBV5-1,TRBJ2-2,.,17,TGCGCCAGCAGCTTTGGAGTAGGAGGGGGCAACACCGGGGAGCTGTTTTTT,CASSFGVGGGNTGELFF
.,TRBV29-1,TRBJ1-4,.,13,TGCAGCGTTGGAATCAGGGCTAATGAAAAACTGTTTTTT,CSVGIRANEKLFF
.,TRBV27,TRBJ1-5,.,13,TGTGCCAGCTCGACAGCTCGCAATCAGCCCCAGCATTTT,CASSTARNQPQHF
.,TRBV5-1,TRBJ2-7,.,15,TGCGCCAGCAGCTTACAACAGGGAGATTCCTACGAGCAGTACTTC,CASSLQQGDSYEQYF
TRBD1,TRBV6-5,TRBJ1-4,.,14,TGTGCCAGCAGCAGGGGGTTTCATAATGAAAAACTGTTTTTT,CASSRGFHNEKLFF
TRBD2,TRBV9,TRBJ2-5,.,17,TGTGCCAGCAGCGGACCTAGAACGGGGGGGCCCCAAGAGACCCAGTACTTC,CASSGPRTGGPQETQYF
.,TRBV2,TRBJ2-7,.,11,TGTGCCAGCAGACTAGGACTAGAGCAGTACTTC,CASRLGLEQYF
TRBD2,TRBV7-9,TRBJ2-7,.,14,TGTGCCAGCACCCGGGGGGAGAAGACCTACGAGCAGTACTTC,CASTRGEKTYEQYF
TRBD1,TRBV7-2,TRBJ1-4,.,15,TGTGCCAGCAGCCCCAACAGGGGACTTAATGAAAAACTGTTTTTT,CASSPNRGLNEKLFF
.,TRBV4-2,TRBJ2-6,.,17,TGTGCCAGCAGCCAATCCCGAACAGGGTCTGGGGCCAACGTCCTGACTTTC,CASSQSRTGSGANVLTF
.,TRBV6-6,TRBJ1-2,.,12,TGTGCCAGCAGTTCCTTCACGGATGGCTACACCTTC,CASSSFTDGYTF
TRBD1,TRBV18,TRBJ2-7,.,14,TGTGCCAGCTCACGACAGGACAGGAACTACGAGCAGTACTTC,CASSRQDRNYEQYF
TRBD1,TRBV12-5,TRBJ1-5,.,16,TGTGCTAGTGGTTTGGTAGTCGCAGGGGGCGATAAACCCCAGCATTTT,CASGLVVAGGDKPQHF
.,TRBV5-6,TRBJ2-2,.,18,TGTGCCAGCAGCTCCCTAGGGGGGGGGCTCCTCTCCACCGGGGAGCTGTTTTTT,CASSSLGGGLLSTGELFF
.,TRBV2,TRBJ2-5,.,11,TGTGCCAGCAGGTCCGGAGAGACCCAGTACTTC,CASRSGETQYF
.,TRBV9,TRBJ2-1,.,15,TGTGCCACCTCTGATGGTCCTAGCTCCTACAATGAGCAGTTCTTC,CATSDGPSSYNEQFF
.,TRBV15,TRBJ1-6,.,16,TGTGCCACCAGCAGAGAGATGCGGGGTGGGAATTCACCCCTCCACTTT,CATSREMRGGNSPLHF
.,TRBV18,TRBJ2-2,.,17,TGTGCCAGCTCACCATTCGGGACTCATGGTCGCGCCGGGGAGCTGTTTTTT,CASSPFGTHGRAGELFF
.,TRBV7-9,TRBJ2-7,.,14,TGTGCCAGCAGCCAGCTCGACACCAACCACGAGCAGTACTTC,CASSQLDTNHEQYF
.,TRBV7-9,TRBJ1-2,.,12,TGTGCCAGCAGCCCTGCGACAGGACGCTACACCTTC,CASSPATGRYTF
.,TRBV19,TRBJ1-1,few,15,TGTGCCAGTAGTATAGCCGTCGCCCGAGGGACTGAAGCTTTCTTT,CASSIAVARGTEAFF
TRBD1,TRBV12-5,TRBJ1-1,.,14,TGTGCTAGTGGGCGTGGACAGGGGAACACTGAAGCTTTCTTT,CASGRGQGNTEAFF
TRBD1,TRBV24-1,TRBJ2-7,.,13,TGTGCCACCAGTGAGACAGGGGGCTACGAGCAGTACTTC,CATSETGGYEQYF
TRBD1,TRBV7-6,TRBJ2-7,once,14,TGTGCCAGCAGCTTAAGACAGGGTACCCACGAGCAGTACTTC,CASSLRQGTHEQYF